This T cell receptor (beta chain) was documented in a study of blood T cell repertoires in COVID-19. Study background: Samples taken during acute and convalescent COVID-19 were collected in the United States, Italy and Spain. Sources were T cells, B-cell-depleted T cells, or PBMCs; the material itself was cDNA or gDNA.

In the original analysis: For nucleated cells, counts were estimated from reference gene primer amplification. Only in-frame clones appear in the TCRdb table, and some are missing; sequencing was by immunoSEQ multiplex PCR. That table gives V, J and clone size, and the DNA gave D and trimming. This sample has over 400,000 clones; 86% occur once, and the top ten carry approximately 1.5%. The CDR3 has 16 amino acids. Per germline, CDR1 SSHAT and CDR2 FNYEAQ (reference sequence). With 5 bases clipped from V and 3 bases from J, the junction kept 9 bases outside the gene matches. A few counts support this clone.

Sequencing was done on a sample of peripheral blood. V is TRBV7-7 and J is TRBJ2-2, with 7 positions matching TRBD1. The sequence came from a woman aged 25-40 years with active or convalescent COVID-19. The CDR3 DNA follows: TGTGCCAGCAGCCCCCCGGGACAGCTCGACACCGGGGAGCTGTTTTTT. It codes for CASSPPGQLDTGELFF. The full variable domain, rest sourced from reference TRBV7-7 and TRBJ2-2, is GAGVSQSPRYKVTKRGQDVTLRCDPISSHATLYWYQQALGQGPEFLTYFNYEAQPDKSGLPSDRFSAERPEGSISTLTIQRTEQRDSAMYRCASSPPGQLDTGELFFGEGSRLTVL.